This T cell receptor (beta chain) was observed in a study of CD8+ T cells in alopecia areata. Study conclusions and caveats: Scalp sequencing captures resident alphabeta T cells of normal skin too.

Isolated RNA was reverse transcribed into cDNA used as the sequencing template. Method: immunoSEQ multiplex PCR; TCRdb's copy keeps in-frame clones and lacks some. This table holds 34,000 or so clones, about 60% found once. With 0 bases removed from V and 4 bases from J, the gap between germline ends came to 9 bases. This CDR3 comprises 15 residues. CDR1 is MGHRA and CDR2 is YSYEKL in the germline V gene. As to this clone: Its antigen is unidentified.

This clonotype originated in a human donor with alopecia areata. This rearrangement joins TRBV4-1 to TRBJ2-2, with no clear D. Sequenced sample: NKG2D-high CD8+ T cells sorted from blood. The CDR3 bases are TGCGCCAGCAGCCAAGATACGCCGGGCACCGGGGAGCTGTTTTTT. The encoded protein is CASSQDTPGTGELFF.